Listed below are T cell receptor beta chains from one sample, sequenced in a study of response to subunit inactivated influenza vaccine. TCRdb itself ran the RT-PCR reads through MiXCR, one entry per CDR3 protein. The table has roughly 500,000 distinct CDR3 sequences, 20% to 25% seen once; the top ten hold 2.5% to 3.5%. These data also featured in a second study, about T cells expressing NK-cell markers.

The sequencing here drew on CD4+ T cells sorted from PBMCs, taken about 11 days after vaccination. Receptors were obtained from a middle-aged man who received an inactivated influenza vaccine. Both conserved end residues are part of each CDR3. Each record gives: D gene, clone size, J gene, V gene, CDR3 length, CDR3 DNA, CDR3 protein. The D gene is left open where the match is weak. Clone sizes are given selectively: once, few, many, or a class where the clone is expanded.

. . TRBJ2-1 TRBV29-1 14 TGCAGCGTTGACTTTTCGGCGGCGACCAATGAGCAGTTCTTC CSVDFSAATNEQFF
. many TRBJ2-1 TRBV2 13 TGTGCCAGCACCCGAGGACTCATCCGTGAGCAGTTCTTC CASTRGLIREQFF
. . TRBJ1-2 TRBV6-4 13 TGTGCCAGCAGCCCGGGACAAGCCTATGGCTACACCTTC CASSPGQAYGYTF
TRBD2 . TRBJ2-7 TRBV5-6 13 TGTGCCAGCAGCTCCTTAGCGGGAGGATCGCAGTACTTC CASSSLAGGSQYF
. . TRBJ1-2 TRBV27 15 TGTGCCAGCAGTTTAACTCCGCGACCTAACTATGGCTACACCTTC CASSLTPRPNYGYTF
TRBD2 . TRBJ2-5 TRBV28 15 TGTGCCAGCAGTTTGCCGGCGGGGGGGCTAGAGACCCAGTACTTC CASSLPAGGLETQYF
. . TRBJ1-6 TRBV7-2 14 TGTGCCAGCAGCCACAGCTCCTATAATTCACCCCTCCACTTT CASSHSSYNSPLHF
. . TRBJ2-7 TRBV6-1 13 TGTGCCAGCAGTGAAGTTATGAAGGGCGAGCAGTACTTC CASSEVMKGEQYF
TRBD2 . TRBJ2-1 TRBV7-9 14 TGTGCCAGCAGCCTAGGGACTAGCGTGGATGAGCAGTTCTTC CASSLGTSVDEQFF
TRBD1 . TRBJ1-6 TRBV12-3/TRBV12-4 17 TGTGCCAGCAGTTTCTGGACAGGGGGCTTATATAATTCACCCCTCCACTTT CASSFWTGGLYNSPLHF
TRBD2 . TRBJ2-7 TRBV3-1 15 TGTGCCAGCAGCCAGGGCTCGGGAGGTAGGAACGAGCAGTACTTC CASSQGSGGRNEQYF
TRBD2 . TRBJ2-1 TRBV7-2 15 TGTGCCAGCAGCGTGACTAGCGGGGGAATAAATGAGCAGTTCTTC CASSVTSGGINEQFF
TRBD1 few TRBJ2-1 TRBV5-1 15 TGCGCCAGCAGCTTGTATCAGGGGGCGGGTAATGAGCAGTTCTTC CASSLYQGAGNEQFF
TRBD2 few TRBJ2-7 TRBV5-1 13 TGCGCCAGCAGCCCGGGGGACTACTACGAGCAGTACTTC CASSPGDYYEQYF
. . TRBJ2-2 TRBV11-1 19 TGTGCCAGCACCTTCAAGAATTGGCAGGGAGCGTCCCTCACCGGGGAGCTGTTTTTT CASTFKNWQGASLTGELFF
TRBD2 . TRBJ2-1 TRBV27 14 TGTGCCAGCAGTCCGACGGGACTAGCTTATGAGCAGTTCTTC CASSPTGLAYEQFF
. . TRBJ1-6 TRBV20-1 13 TGCAGTGCTAGAGGGAGGCGGGCTTCACCCCTCCACTTT CSARGRRASPLHF
TRBD1 . TRBJ1-6 TRBV28 14 TGTGCCAGCAGCGAGGACAGGGCGATTTCACCCCTCCACTTT CASSEDRAISPLHF
TRBD1 few TRBJ1-2 TRBV12-3/TRBV12-4 13 TGTGCCAGCAGCCCTGACAGGGTGGGTGGCTACACCTTC CASSPDRVGGYTF
. . TRBJ2-5 TRBV25-1 15 TGTGCCAGCAGTGAATTTACGGGGCGGGAAGAGACCCAGTACTTC CASSEFTGREETQYF
. . TRBJ2-3 TRBV15 15 TGTGCCACCAGCAGTTACAGGGGACTGTCAGATACGCAGTATTTT CATSSYRGLSDTQYF
TRBD1 . TRBJ2-1 TRBV4-1 15 TGCGCCAGCAGCCAAGATGGGACAGGGTTCAATGAGCAGTTCTTC CASSQDGTGFNEQFF
. few TRBJ2-3 TRBV12-3/TRBV12-4 14 TGTGCCAGCAGTTTTGGCAGGCGCACAGATACGCAGTATTTT CASSFGRRTDTQYF
TRBD1 few TRBJ1-2 TRBV20-1 13 TGCAGTGACGTGGGACAGGGGGTGATTGGCTACACCTTC CSDVGQGVIGYTF
TRBD2 . TRBJ2-7 TRBV6-1 15 TGTGCCAGCAGTACGGGCACCGGGGGGGCGTACGAGCAGTACTTC CASSTGTGGAYEQYF
TRBD2 . TRBJ2-7 TRBV6-5 15 TGTGCCAGCAGTTACCTAGGACTAGCTCCTCTCCAGCAGTACTTC CASSYLGLAPLQQYF
. . TRBJ2-7 TRBV4-1 14 TGCGCCAGCAGCCAAACAGGGAAATCCTACGAGCAGTACTTC CASSQTGKSYEQYF
TRBD1 few TRBJ2-5 TRBV15 15 TGTGCCACCAGCCGACTCGGGACAGGGGATGAGACCCAGTACTTC CATSRLGTGDETQYF
. many TRBJ2-7 TRBV27 15 TGTGCCAGCGGGACGACAGGATCAGGATCCTACGAGCAGTACTTC CASGTTGSGSYEQYF
. once TRBJ2-5 TRBV6-5 14 TGTGCCAGCAGTTACTCGCAGGGTAGTGAGACCCAGTACTTC CASSYSQGSETQYF
. . TRBJ1-4 TRBV2 14 TGTGCCAGCAGTTGGGCGGGGAGTAATGAAAAACTGTTTTTT CASSWAGSNEKLFF
. . TRBJ2-7 TRBV20-1 11 TGCAGTGCTAGTTCTGGGTACGAGCAGTACTTC CSASSGYEQYF
TRBD1 . TRBJ2-7 TRBV12-3/TRBV12-4 14 TGTGCCAGCAGCGCGGGACAGGGGGCTGGCGAGCAGTACTTC CASSAGQGAGEQYF
. once TRBJ2-7 TRBV5-6 13 TGTGCCAGCAGCTTGGACCCTTTCTACGAGCAGTACTTC CASSLDPFYEQYF
TRBD1 . TRBJ1-2 TRBV29-1 12 TGCAGCGTTAAACAGGGGACCTATGGCTACACCTTC CSVKQGTYGYTF
. . TRBJ1-2 TRBV20-1 15 TGCAGTGCTAGGGGTTGGCGGGAGGGAAACTATGGCTACACCTTC CSARGWREGNYGYTF
. . TRBJ2-7 TRBV9 14 TGTGCCAGCAGCCGCATGGGGGATCCGTACGAGCAGTACTTC CASSRMGDPYEQYF
TRBD1 . TRBJ2-3 TRBV9 15 TGTGCCAGCAGCACAGGGGGCTACCCCACAGATACGCAGTATTTT CASSTGGYPTDTQYF
. . TRBJ2-7 TRBV12-3/TRBV12-4 16 TGTGCCAGCAGTTTGTTGGGGACCCAGGCCCCCTACGAGCAGTACTTC CASSLLGTQAPYEQYF
TRBD2 few TRBJ2-3 TRBV20-1 16 TGCAGTGCTAGCGGACTAGCGGGAGTGGGCCCAGATACGCAGTATTTT CSASGLAGVGPDTQYF